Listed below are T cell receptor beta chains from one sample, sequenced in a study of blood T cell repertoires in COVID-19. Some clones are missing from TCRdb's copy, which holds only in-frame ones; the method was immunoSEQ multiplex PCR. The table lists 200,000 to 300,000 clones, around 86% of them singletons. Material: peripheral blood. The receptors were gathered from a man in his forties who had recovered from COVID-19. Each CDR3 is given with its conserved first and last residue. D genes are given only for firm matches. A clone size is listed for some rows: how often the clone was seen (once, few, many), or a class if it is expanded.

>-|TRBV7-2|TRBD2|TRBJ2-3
TGTGCCAGCAGCTCGGCGGTACCGCTTCTAGCGGGAAGCACAGATACGCAGTATTTT
CASSSAVPLLAGSTDTQYF
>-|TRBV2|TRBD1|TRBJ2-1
TGTGCCAGCAAGACAGGGTACAATGAGCAGTTCTTC
CASKTGYNEQFF
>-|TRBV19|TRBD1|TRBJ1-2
TGTGCCAGTAGTATCCGGACAGGGGAAGGTAACGGCTACACCTTC
CASSIRTGEGNGYTF
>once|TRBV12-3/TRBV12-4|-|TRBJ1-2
TGTGCCAGCAGTTTAGGGACAATGGCTGGCTACACCTTC
CASSLGTMAGYTF
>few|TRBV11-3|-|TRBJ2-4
TGTGCCAGCAGCTCGCCGCCCTTAGACATTCAGTACTTC
CASSSPPLDIQYF
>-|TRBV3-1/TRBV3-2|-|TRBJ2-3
TGTGCCAGCAGCCAAGATAAAGGAGCTGAGCATACGCAGTATTTT
CASSQDKGAEHTQYF
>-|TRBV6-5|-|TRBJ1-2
TGTGCCAGCACTCAGTCAGGGGTTAATGGCTACACCTTC
CASTQSGVNGYTF
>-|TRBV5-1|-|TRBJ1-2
TGCGCCAGCAGCTTGGAAGCAGGGTATGGCTACACCTTC
CASSLEAGYGYTF
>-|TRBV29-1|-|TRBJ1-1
TGCAGCGTTGAAGACGGACGGGGTGGCAACACTGAAGCTTTCTTT
CSVEDGRGGNTEAFF
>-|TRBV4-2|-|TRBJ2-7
TGTGCCAGCAGCCAAGGAGATGCCTACGAGCAGTACTTC
CASSQGDAYEQYF
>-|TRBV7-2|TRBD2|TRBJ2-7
TGTGCCAGCAGCCCCCTCCGACTAGCGGGATCCCCCCCCGAGCAGTACTTC
CASSPLRLAGSPPEQYF
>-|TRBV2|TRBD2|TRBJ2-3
TGTGCCAGCAGTGAGCTAGCGGGGATGGCAGATACGCAGTATTTT
CASSELAGMADTQYF
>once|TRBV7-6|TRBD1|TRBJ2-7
TGTGCCAGCAGCCCCGGACAGGGACCGTTCTACGAGCAGTACTTC
CASSPGQGPFYEQYF
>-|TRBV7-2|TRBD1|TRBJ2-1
TGTGCCAGCAGCCCTACGACCCGGACAGGGGGGAATGAGCAGTTCTTC
CASSPTTRTGGNEQFF
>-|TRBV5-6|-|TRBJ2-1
TGTGCCAGCAGCACCGGACAGCTCGTCCATGAGCAGTTCTTC
CASSTGQLVHEQFF
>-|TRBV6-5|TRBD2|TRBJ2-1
TGTGCCAGCAGATACGAGACTAGCCGGAATGAGCAGTTCTTC
CASRYETSRNEQFF
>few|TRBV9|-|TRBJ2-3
TGTGCCAGCGGGGCGAAGCAGTATTTT
CASGAKQYF
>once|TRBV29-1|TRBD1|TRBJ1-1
TGCAGCGTTGTCCGAGGGACAGGGTCCTCTGGTAAAGCTTTCTTT
CSVVRGTGSSGKAFF
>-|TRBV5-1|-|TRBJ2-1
TGCGCCAGCAGCTTGGCCTGGGGGACTTCGGATTCCGAGCAGTTCTTC
CASSLAWGTSDSEQFF
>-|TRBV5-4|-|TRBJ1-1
TGTGCCAGCAGCTCGCAGGGTCCTGAAGCTTTCTTT
CASSSQGPEAFF
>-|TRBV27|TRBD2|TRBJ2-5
TGTGCCAGCAGTACCCGATTTGCGGGGGGCCAAGAGACCCAGTACTTC
CASSTRFAGGQETQYF
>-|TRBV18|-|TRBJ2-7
TGTGCCAGCTCCCAACTAGACGGACCCTACGAGCAGTACTTC
CASSQLDGPYEQYF
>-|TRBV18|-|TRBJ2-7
TGTGCCAGCTCACCATCCGGCCTAGGCGAGCAGTACTTC
CASSPSGLGEQYF
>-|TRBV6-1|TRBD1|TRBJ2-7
TGTGCCAGCAGTGAAAGGGGGGACAGGGTTGGGTACGAGCAGTACTTC
CASSERGDRVGYEQYF
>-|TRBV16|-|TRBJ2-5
TGTGCCAGCAGCCCAGGGATTGGTGAGACCCAGTACTTC
CASSPGIGETQYF
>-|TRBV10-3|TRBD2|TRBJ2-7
TGTGCCATCAGTGAGTCGATTAGCGGGAGGGCCTACGAGCAGTACTTC
CAISESISGRAYEQYF
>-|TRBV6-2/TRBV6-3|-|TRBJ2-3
TGTGCCAGCAGCCCCGTCGTCTTGGCTACGCAGTATTTT
CASSPVVLATQYF
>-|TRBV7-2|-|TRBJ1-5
TGTGCCAGCAGCTTAGGGAGTATCGGCAATCAGCCCCAGCATTTT
CASSLGSIGNQPQHF
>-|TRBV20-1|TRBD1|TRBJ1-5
TGCAGTGCTAGTGGGGGGACAGATAGCAATCAGCCCCAGCATTTT
CSASGGTDSNQPQHF
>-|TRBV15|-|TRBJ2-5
TGTGCCACCGGAGGAGGGGCGCGGAAAGAGACCCAGTACTTC
CATGGGARKETQYF
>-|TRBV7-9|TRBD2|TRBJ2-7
TGTGCCAGCAGCACACAGGGTATAGCGGGAGAGCAGTACTTC
CASSTQGIAGEQYF
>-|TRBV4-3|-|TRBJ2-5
TGCGCCAGCAGCCAAGATACTGGACTATGGGAGACCCAGTACTTC
CASSQDTGLWETQYF
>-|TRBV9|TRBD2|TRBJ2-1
TGTGCCAGCAGCGTACGTACGGGAGGGCTGAATGAGCAGTTCTTC
CASSVRTGGLNEQFF
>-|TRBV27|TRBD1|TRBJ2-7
TGTGCCAGCAGTTTAAGTACAGGGGGCTACGAGCAGTACTTC
CASSLSTGGYEQYF
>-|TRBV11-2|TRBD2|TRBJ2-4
TGTGCCAGCATTCCTGCGGGGCTGTCGGCTAGCGGTTACATTCAGTACTTC
CASIPAGLSASGYIQYF
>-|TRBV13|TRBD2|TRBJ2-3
TGTGCCAGCAGCTTAGCGCGGCTAGCGGGTTCAGATACGCAGTATTTT
CASSLARLAGSDTQYF
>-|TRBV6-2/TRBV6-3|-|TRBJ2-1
TGTGCCAGCAGTCCAACTAGGAGGGCCAGCAATGAGCAGTTCTTC
CASSPTRRASNEQFF
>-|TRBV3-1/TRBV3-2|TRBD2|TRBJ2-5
TGTGCCAGCAGCCGAAGGCCTAGCGGGGGAGAGACCCAGTACTTC
CASSRRPSGGETQYF
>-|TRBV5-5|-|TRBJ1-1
TGTGCCAGCATTCTAAAGGGGGTGGCGGAGGAGAGGAACACTGAAGCTTTCTTT
CASILKGVAEERNTEAFF
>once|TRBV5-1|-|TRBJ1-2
TGCGCCAGCAGCTTGGAGGGGGTTCGCGGCTACACCTTC
CASSLEGVRGYTF
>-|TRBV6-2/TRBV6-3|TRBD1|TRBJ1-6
TGTGCCAGCAGTTACGGTCGGGACAGCTCTAATTCACCCCTCCACTTT
CASSYGRDSSNSPLHF